The 20 T cell receptor beta chains below all came from one sample that was sequenced in a study of CD8 T cells in Susac syndrome. With random hexamers, about 0.45 to 1 ug RNA was reverse transcribed. TCRdb ran MiXCR on the immunoSEQ multiplex PCR reads and lists one entry per CDR3 protein. Found here are 150,000 to 200,000 distinct CDR3 sequences, 91% of them singletons; the top ten hold about 0.1%. Sequenced sample: CD4+ T cells from PBMCs. The source of these receptors is a human donor with Susac syndrome.

This chain uses TRBV18 with TRBJ1-2, with a weak D call TRBD1 (6 bases). V lost 5 bases and J lost 14, with 15 bases in between. This CDR3 spans 11 amino acids. CDR1 and CDR2 from the germline V gene are KGHSH and LQKENI. CDR3 loop: CASSLSGAQTF. The CDR3 coding sequence is TGTGCCAGCTCATTATCAGGGGCCCAGACCTTC.

The rearrangement links TRBV5-1 to TRBJ2-1; 8 bases are shared with TRBD2. The CDR3 is made up of 16 amino acids. With 4 bases clipped from V and 8 bases from J, the junction kept 14 bases outside the gene matches. Germline lookup yields CDR1 SGHRS and CDR2 YFSETQ. Here the CDR3 reads CASSPQPAGVGDEQFF. The CDR3 DNA follows: TGCGCCAGCAGCCCGCAGCCAGCGGGAGTGGGGGATGAGCAGTTCTTC.

The V and J genes are TRBV2 and TRBJ1-3, with a tentative D call TRBD1 (6 bases). V dropped 2 bases and J dropped 8 bases, with 16 bases sitting between them. The CDR3 is 15 residues long. Germline V gene lookup returns CDR1 SNHLY and CDR2 FYNNEI. The CDR3 loop is CASSELQGPIHTIYF. The CDR3 DNA sequence: TGTGCCAGCAGTGAACTACAGGGACCGATACACACCATATATTTT. Looking up the rest from reference TRBV2 and TRBJ1-3 gives the full variable domain: EPEVTQTPSHQVTQMGQEVILRCVPISNHLYFYWYRQILGQKVEFLVSFYNNEISEKSEIFDDQFSVERPDGSNFTLKIRSTKLEDSAMYFCASSELQGPIHTIYFGEGSWLTVV.

This clonotype has a single count. The chain is built from TRBV25-1 and TRBJ1-2; 7 bases are a match to TRBD1. This CDR3 comprises 14 residues. Losses at the gene ends were 4 bases for V and 4 bases for J; bases not matched to a gene: 6. Germline loops: CDR1 MGHDK, CDR2 SYGVNS. CDR3 protein: CASSALTGSYGYTF. CDR3 sequence (DNA): TGTGCCAGCAGTGCACTGACAGGGAGCTATGGCTACACCTTC.

The CDR3 nucleotides are TGTGCCAGCAGTGGCGGTCGACAGGGCTTCAGAGAGACCCAGTACTTC. Its translation is CASSGGRQGFRETQYF. The chain employs TRBV2 and TRBJ2-5; the match to TRBD1 covers 7 bases. The trim removed 4 bases at V and 4 bases at J, leaving 12 bases unmatched. Germline CDR1 SNHLY, CDR2 FYNNEI. This CDR3 comprises 16 residues.

The V gene is TRBV11-2, the J gene TRBJ1-6; D is possibly TRBD1 (6 bases). The V end was cut by 3 bases, the J end by 9 bases, with 18 bases between. The CDR3 has 16 residues. Germline values: CDR1 SGHAT, CDR2 FQNNGV. CDR3 bases: TGTGCCAGCAGCTTCTGGGGAACAGGGTCGTTTTCACCCCTCCACTTT. Amino acid sequence: CASSFWGTGSFSPLHF. Full variable domain (missing parts from reference TRBV11-2 and TRBJ1-6): EAGVAQSPRYKIIEKRQSVAFWCNPISGHATLYWYQQILGQGPKLLIQFQNNGVVDDSQLPKDRFSAERLKGVDSTLKIQPAKLEDSAVYLCASSFWGTGSFSPLHFGNGTRLTVT.

The V gene is TRBV6-1, the J gene TRBJ2-5; the match to TRBD2 covers 7 bases. The length of the CDR3 is 16 residues. Germline V gene data show CDR1 as MNHNS and CDR2 as SASEGT. J was trimmed by 2 bases and V by 2 bases; bases with no gene match: 8. The CDR3 sequence: CASSEITGGPQETQYF. The CDR3 DNA sequence: TGTGCCAGCAGTGAAATAACGGGGGGACCTCAAGAGACCCAGTACTTC.

This clonotype was seen a few times. The chain couples TRBV4-1 to TRBJ2-1; 8 bases are a match to TRBD1. V trimming: 3 bases; J trimming: 4 bases; junction bases outside the gene matches: 2. Germline lookup yields CDR1 MGHRA and CDR2 YSYEKL. The CDR3 has 14 residues. CDR3 in amino acids: CASSHRDRYNEQFF. The CDR3 bases are TGCGCCAGCAGCCACAGGGACAGGTACAATGAGCAGTTCTTC.

The chain joins TRBV5-4 to TRBJ2-1, with D possibly called TRBD1 or TRBD2 (5 bases each). Germline V gene data show CDR1 as SGHNT and CDR2 as YYREEE (reference sequence). The V end was cut by 4 bases, the J end by 8 bases, with 19 bases between. The CDR3 has 15 residues. This chain's CDR3 is CASSRWGRDADEQFF. CDR3 nucleotides: TGTGCCAGCAGCCGATGGGGCAGGGACGCAGATGAGCAGTTCTTC.

The chain has TRBV3-1 and TRBJ2-7; perhaps TRBD2 as D (5 bases). The CDR3 length is 14 residues. The germline gives CDR1 LGHDT, CDR2 YNNKEL (reference sequence). V lost 4 bases and J lost 4, with 14 bases in between. The CDR3 DNA follows: TGTGCCAGCAGCCCCAGAAGCAGCGGATACGAGCAGTACTTC. This sequence encodes CASSPRSSGYEQYF.

The V and J genes are TRBV5-1 and TRBJ2-5, with 8 positions matching TRBD1. The CDR3 contains 15 residues. After removal of 4 bases from V and 7 bases from J, the junction contained 12 bases not matched to a gene. The germline V gene has CDR1 SGHRS and CDR2 YFSETQ. The CDR3 spells CASSQDRVSVGTQYF. In nucleotides, the CDR3 is TGCGCCAGCAGCCAGGACAGGGTCTCGGTTGGGACCCAGTACTTC.

This sequence joins TRBV12-3 or TRBV12-4 and TRBJ1-2; D is uncertain. The CDR3 runs to 14 residues. Deletions cut 1 base from V and 2 bases from J, with 8 bases between. CDR3 region: CASSLDPRNYGYTF. The CDR3 coding sequence is TGTGCCAGCAGTTTAGACCCGCGGAACTATGGCTACACCTTC.

The gene calls are TRBV19 and TRBJ1-4; D is unresolved. The CDR3 extends over 14 amino acids. V lost 1 base and J lost 8, with 11 bases in between. Looked up from germline, CDR1 is LNHDA and CDR2 is SQIVND (reference sequence). In DNA form, the CDR3 reads TGTGCCAGTAGTATAGCAGGAGTACAGGAAAAACTGTTTTTT. This translates into CASSIAGVQEKLFF.

The V call is TRBV5-4, the J call TRBJ2-3; D uncertain. In germline, CDR1 is SGHNT, CDR2 YYREEE (reference sequence). CDR3 length: 15 residues. V dropped 2 bases and J dropped 2 bases, with 12 bases sitting between them. CDR3 bases: TGTGCCAGCAGCTTAGACCAGGCCCCCACAGATACGCAGTATTTT. Its translation: CASSLDQAPTDTQYF.

The V call is TRBV6-1, the J call TRBJ1-5; no clear D. This CDR3 has 12 amino acids. Trimming took 2 bases from V and 7 from J, leaving 6 bases between them. Per germline, CDR1 MNHNS and CDR2 SASEGT. CDR3 sequence: CASSESKQPQHF. The CDR3 DNA reads TGTGCCAGCAGTGAATCAAAACAGCCCCAGCATTTT.

CDR3 sequence (DNA): TGCAGTGCGGAACTAGCGGGGGGCCAAGAGACCCAGTACTTC. It encodes CSAELAGGQETQYF. The V gene is TRBV20-1, the J gene TRBJ2-5; 12 positions match TRBD2. Germline V gene lookup returns CDR1 DFQATT and CDR2 SNEGSKA (reference sequence). The J segment lost 1 base and the V segment lost 6 bases, leaving 3 bases of the junction unmatched. The CDR3 sequence is 14 residues long.

V is TRBV5-1 and J is TRBJ1-4; a possible D gene is TRBD1 (6 bases). CDR3 length equals 16 residues. Trimming removed 0 bases at V and 4 bases at J, with 13 bases between. Germline assignment: CDR1 SGHRS and CDR2 YFSETQ. CDR3 loop: CASSLGQESSNEKLFF. CDR3 coding DNA: TGCGCCAGCAGCTTGGGACAGGAAAGCAGTAATGAAAAACTGTTTTTT.

This clonotype was detected once. The chain couples TRBV3-1 to TRBJ2-2; the D is unclear. Germline lookup yields CDR1 LGHDT and CDR2 YNNKEL (reference sequence). V lost 6 bases, J lost 5 bases, and 10 bases lay in between. The CDR3 has 13 residues. The CDR3 sequence: CASRFGVTGELFF. In DNA form, the CDR3 reads TGTGCCAGCAGGTTCGGCGTAACCGGGGAGCTGTTTTTT.

This chain connects TRBV5-6 to TRBJ2-3; 10 bases are shared with TRBD2. Germline assignment: CDR1 SGHDT and CDR2 YYEEEE. V was clipped by 5 bases and J by 6 bases; unmatched bases: 15. This CDR3 spans 17 amino acids. CDR3 loop: CASRDGLADFRGDTQYF. CDR3 DNA sequence: TGTGCCAGCAGAGATGGACTAGCGGACTTTAGGGGGGATACGCAGTATTTT.

The chain joins TRBV6-1 to TRBJ1-6; D is uncertain. The CDR3 is 12 amino acids. The ends were cut back, 2 bases at V and 10 bases at J, with 6 bases in the middle. Per the germline V gene, CDR1 is MNHNS and CDR2 is SASEGT. The CDR3 protein is CASSERGSPLHF. The CDR3 region has the DNA TGTGCCAGCAGTGAAAGAGGATCACCCCTCCACTTT.